This record covers a single TCR beta chain. These data are taken from a study of blood T cell repertoires in COVID-19. TCRdb keeps only in-frame clones here, not all; method: immunoSEQ multiplex PCR. The sample includes roughly 200,000 clones, over 75% of them seen just once. This CDR3 has 14 amino acids. The germline V gene encodes CDR1 KGHDR and CDR2 SFDVKD. Trimming took 6 bases from V and 1 from J, leaving 11 bases between them. Sequencing input: peripheral blood. The chain joins TRBV24-1 to TRBJ1-2, with a possible D match to TRBD1 (6 bases). This receptor was taken from a woman older than 75 with active or convalescent COVID-19. Here the CDR3 reads CATSSDSFNYGYTF. The CDR3 DNA reads TGTGCCACCAGTTCGGACAGTTTTAACTATGGCTACACCTTC.